This entry lists 17 T cell receptor beta chains sequenced from one sample in a study of blood T cell repertoires in COVID-19. The table came from immunoSEQ multiplex PCR; TCRdb's copy has only in-frame clones and leaves some out. Here the sample spans approximately 80,000 clones, approximately 76% being singletons. Sample: peripheral blood. These receptors all stem from a man aged 70-80 years with active or convalescent COVID-19.

The chain recombines TRBV28 with TRBJ1-2, with a weak D call TRBD1 (6 bases). This CDR3 region has 15 residues. Germline V CDR1 and CDR2: MDHEN, SYDVKM. V lost 6 bases and J 4 bases, leaving 18 bases between the germline ends. In DNA form, the CDR3 reads TGTGCCAGCAGCCCACCGCGGGGGCTTCCCTATGGCTACACCTTC. Translated, it gives CASSPPRGLPYGYTF.

This chain uses TRBV10-1 with TRBJ2-5; 10 nucleotides align to TRBD2. CDR1 is WNHNN, CDR2 SYGVQD, per germline (reference sequence). The CDR3 sequence is 14 residues long. Trimming at V came to 4 bases and at J to 5 bases, leaving 4 bases not matched to a gene. The CDR3 region has the DNA TGCGCCAGCAGTGCCAGCGGGGGGGCGGAGACCCAGTACTTC. It is translated as CASSASGGAETQYF.

Ten or more counts support this clone. The sample carries other DNA sequences with the same CDR3. V usage is TRBV5-1 and J usage is TRBJ1-1; D unclear. The CDR3 is 13 residues long. Trimming took 0 bases from V and 1 from J, leaving 4 bases between them. The germline V gene has CDR1 SGHRS and CDR2 YFSETQ. In DNA, the CDR3 is TGCGCCAGCAGCTTGGATCGGAACACTGAAGCTTTCTTT. Its translation: CASSLDRNTEAFF.

The chain joins TRBV30 to TRBJ2-7; a weak D match, TRBD2 (8 bases). The germline V gene encodes CDR1 GTSNPN and CDR2 SVGIG (reference sequence). This CDR3 spans 14 amino acids. The germline V and J ends were trimmed by 3 bases and 1 base, with 13 bases remaining between them. This CDR3 is CAWRTGTSSYEQYF. CDR3 DNA sequence: TGTGCCTGGAGGACAGGGACTAGTTCCTACGAGCAGTACTTC. Full variable domain (rest looked up from reference TRBV30 and TRBJ2-7): SQTIHQWPATLVQPVGSPLSLECTVEGTSNPNLYWYRQAAGRGLQLLFYSVGIGQISSEVPQNLSASRPQDRQFILSSKKLLLSDSGFYLCAWRTGTSSYEQYFGPGTRLTVT.

The J gene is TRBJ1-6, the V gene TRBV16; D is unclear. Per the germline V gene, CDR1 is KGHSY and CDR2 is FQNENV. The V and J ends lost 2 bases and 9 bases respectively, with 14 bases between them. This CDR3 region has 15 residues. The CDR3 sequence is CASSQDPRGVSPLHF. The CDR3 DNA follows: TGTGCCAGCAGCCAAGATCCCCGGGGAGTTTCACCCCTCCACTTT.

This clone was found once. The V and J genes are TRBV5-1 and TRBJ1-4; 7 bases are shared with TRBD1. With V trimmed by 4 bases and J by 0 bases, 6 bases remained unmatched. Germline values: CDR1 SGHRS, CDR2 YFSETQ. CDR3 length equals 16 residues. This chain's CDR3 is CASSEGTVATNEKLFF. The CDR3 region has the DNA TGCGCCAGCAGCGAGGGGACAGTTGCAACTAATGAAAAACTGTTTTTT.

The chain has TRBV7-9 and TRBJ2-1, with a weak D call TRBD1 (6 bases). V was trimmed by 3 bases and J by 8 bases, leaving 8 bases between them. This CDR3 is 12 amino acids long. The germline gives CDR1 SEHNR, CDR2 FQNEAQ (reference sequence). CDR3 nucleotides: TGTGCCAGCAGCTTCCGACAGGATGAGCAGTTCTTC. Protein product: CASSFRQDEQFF.

The chain uses TRBV3-1 (or the pseudogene TRBV3-2) and TRBJ2-3; TRBD2 is a possible D gene (6 bases). The CDR3 extends over 13 amino acids. Germline CDR1 reads LGHDT; CDR2 reads YNNKEL (reference sequence). V lost 1 base and J lost 14, with 16 bases in between. The CDR3 region has the DNA TGTGCCAGCAGCCAAGGCCCCCGGGACTCTCGGTATTTT. Translating gives CASSQGPRDSRYF.

This clone was found once. The genes are TRBV6-5 and TRBJ2-1, with 8 bases lining up with TRBD1. After removal of 10 bases from V and 7 bases from J, the junction contained 12 bases not matched to a gene. From germline, CDR1 is MNHEY and CDR2 SVGAGI. CDR3 length: 14 residues. CDR3 DNA: TGTGCCACCAGGGATCGGACAGGGAAGAATGAGCAGTTCTTC. This sequence encodes CATRDRTGKNEQFF.

V gene TRBV27 combines with J gene TRBJ1-2; D gene uncertain. Trimming took 3 bases from V and 7 from J, leaving 18 bases between them. This CDR3 comprises 15 residues. CDR1 is MNHEY, CDR2 SMNVEV, per germline (reference sequence). CDR3 residues: CASSLPLRGLRGYTF. CDR3 in DNA: TGTGCCAGCAGTTTGCCCCTGCGAGGACTACGTGGCTACACCTTC.

The rearrangement uses TRBV9 and TRBJ2-1; D gene ambiguous. There are 14 residues in the CDR3. V shed 0 bases and J shed 4 bases, with 8 bases lying between them. Germline CDR1 is SGDLS and CDR2 is YYNGEE. CDR3 protein: CASSVDPDYNEQFF. CDR3 bases: TGTGCCAGCAGCGTAGACCCAGATTACAATGAGCAGTTCTTC.

The chain employs TRBV27 and TRBJ2-4; 7 positions agree with TRBD1. The CDR3 loop spans 16 amino acids. Trimming at V came to 2 bases and at J to 6 bases, leaving 10 bases not matched to a gene. The germline V gene encodes CDR1 MNHEY and CDR2 SMNVEV (reference sequence). The CDR3, as DNA: TGTGCCAGCAGTTTACCTTTCGACAGGGCAGGAAACATTCAGTACTTC. Translating gives CASSLPFDRAGNIQYF.

The chain joins TRBV28 to TRBJ2-5; D perhaps matches TRBD1 (6 bases). The germline V gene encodes CDR1 MDHEN and CDR2 SYDVKM. CDR3 size: 13 residues. Trimming shortened V by 6 bases and J by 9 bases, and 17 bases separated the two germline ends. Here the CDR3 reads CASRDSQSAAQYF. The CDR3 coding sequence is TGTGCCAGCAGGGACAGCCAATCCGCGGCCCAGTACTTC.

This chain uses TRBV5-5 with TRBJ1-4; the D gene is possibly TRBD1 (5 bases). Germline V gene sequence: CDR1 SGHKS, CDR2 YYEKEE (reference sequence). V lost 3 bases, J lost 8 bases, and 14 bases lay in between. This CDR3 is built from 14 residues. This chain's CDR3 is CASSSIDSSEKLFF. CDR3 coding DNA: TGTGCCAGCAGCTCCATAGACAGTTCAGAAAAACTGTTTTTT.

The chain uses TRBV10-2 and TRBJ1-5; no definite D call. This CDR3 contains 14 residues. The germline V and J ends were trimmed by 3 bases and 2 bases, with 8 bases remaining between them. The germline V gene has CDR1 WSHSY and CDR2 SAAADI. The CDR3 DNA follows: TGCGCCAGCAGTGACGGTGAAGGCAATCAGCCCCAGCATTTT. Translated: CASSDGEGNQPQHF.

The J gene is TRBJ1-2, the V gene TRBV5-1; possible D gene TRBD1, 6 bases. Germline CDR1 and CDR2: SGHRS and YFSETQ. The length of the CDR3 is 15 residues. Trimming took 1 base from V and 1 from J, leaving 11 bases between them. CDR3 nucleotide sequence: TGCGCCAGCAGCTTGCTGGGGGCCGTTAACTATGGCTACACCTTC. This sequence encodes CASSLLGAVNYGYTF.

This clone was observed once. The chain links TRBV5-4 to TRBJ1-6, with 8 bases matching TRBD1. The CDR3 consists of 18 residues. With V trimmed by 4 bases and J by 0 bases, 9 bases remained unmatched. Per germline, CDR1 SGHNT and CDR2 YYREEE (reference sequence). This CDR3 reads CASSPSGTGLSYNSPLHF. CDR3 DNA sequence: TGTGCCAGCAGCCCCAGCGGGACAGGTCTCTCCTATAATTCACCCCTCCACTTT.